This TCR beta chain originates from a study of tumor-infiltrating lymphocytes in localized non-small cell lung cancer. Overall study context: Tumor tissue and non-adjacent uninvolved lung came from each patient. Points from the study as a whole: TCR sequencing covered a subset of patients with enough tissue.

As regards this clone: Its antigen is unidentified.

Germline V gene sequence: CDR1 SGHKS, CDR2 YYEKEE (reference sequence). V was trimmed by 4 bases and J by 0 bases, leaving 13 bases between them. CDR3 length equals 15 residues. Sequencing was performed with immunoSEQ multiplex PCR; in TCRdb, only in-frame clones are kept and a portion is missing. The data show thousands of clones, with 65% to 85% seen just once and 7.5% to 10% held by the top ten. V gene TRBV5-5 combines with J gene TRBJ1-1; D is possibly TRBD1 (6 bases). This receptor was identified in a human donor with non-small cell lung cancer. Input material: uninvolved lung tissue not adjacent to the tumor. The CDR3 spells CASSLLTGVNTEAFF. CDR3 in DNA: TGTGCCAGCAGCCTACTGACAGGCGTGAACACTGAAGCTTTCTTT.